This T cell receptor beta chain came from a study of CD8 T cell repertoires and HIV-1 epitope variants. For the study at large: T cells were stimulated with Twenty-five Gag and Nef peptides separately. An uncultured baseline aliquot held 1M T cells.

Study observations and caveats: Nine antigen-specific TCR beta clonotypes were found; roughly six seemed cross-reactive to variants.

Of note for this clone: The antigen is not known.

Sequenced by immunoSEQ multiplex PCR; TCRdb stores in-frame clones only, minus some. This repertoire shows under 100,000 clones, just under 75% found once; its top ten account for roughly 25%. Losses at the gene ends were 4 bases for V and 3 bases for J; bases not matched to a gene: 9. Germline values: CDR1 SGHTS, CDR2 YDEGEE. CDR3 length equals 15 residues. This sequence was found in a male donor with HIV. This rearrangement joins TRBV5-8 to TRBJ2-7, with 8 positions matching TRBD1. Sequencing was performed on uncultured baseline CD8+ T cells from peripheral blood mononuclear cells (PBMCs). CDR3 nucleotide sequence: TGTGCCAGCAGCCGTGTATTGGGACAGGACTACGAGCAGTACTTC. Translated: CASSRVLGQDYEQYF.